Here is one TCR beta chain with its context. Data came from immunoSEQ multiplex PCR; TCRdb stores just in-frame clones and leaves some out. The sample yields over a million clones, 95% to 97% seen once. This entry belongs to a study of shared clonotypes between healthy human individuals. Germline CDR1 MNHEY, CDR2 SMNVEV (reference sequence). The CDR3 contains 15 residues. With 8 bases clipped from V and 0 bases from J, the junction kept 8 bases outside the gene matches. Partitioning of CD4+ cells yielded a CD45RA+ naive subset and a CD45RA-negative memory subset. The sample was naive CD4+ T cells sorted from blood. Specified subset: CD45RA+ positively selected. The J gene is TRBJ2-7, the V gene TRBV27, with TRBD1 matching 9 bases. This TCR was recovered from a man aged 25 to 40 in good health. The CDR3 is CASALQGAYSYEQYF. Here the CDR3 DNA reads TGTGCCAGCGCGCTACAGGGGGCCTACTCCTACGAGCAGTACTTC.